This TCR beta chain was retrieved from a study of CD8+CD57+ T cells in acquired aplastic anemia. Study overall: Mean DNA quantity obtained from sorted CD4+ and CD8+ cells was 3 to 3.5 ug.

Profiles of TCR beta VDJ and CDR3 were generated from a genomic DNA template. TCRdb re-called the reads through MiXCR, storing one row per CDR3 protein. In the table there are about half a million distinct CDR3 sequences, around 33% of which are singletons. The authors sequenced patients whose flow cytometry had shown CD8+CD57+ cell expansion. Every patient had severe acquired aplastic anemia. Patients had not yet gotten any therapy when their blood was taken for sampling. Findings of the study overall: Researchers report that twenty-nine CD8+ CDR3 sequences appeared in both patients and controls.

The table lists this clonotype with a few counts. Its antigen remains unidentified. Germline V gene data show CDR1 as MDHEN and CDR2 as SYDVKM. This CDR3 has 16 residues. V shed 5 bases and J shed 0 bases, with 16 bases lying between them. Sequencing used sorted CD4+, CD8+, or CD8+CD57+ T cells (not recorded which) from PBMCs. The chain uses TRBV28 and TRBJ1-1; the D is unclear. This clonotype was obtained from a human donor with aplastic anemia. In nucleotides, the CDR3 is TGTGCCAGCAGTGCCCACAGAGTTACGGTGAACACTGAAGCTTTCTTT. This translates into CASSAHRVTVNTEAFF.